This T cell receptor (beta chain) was obtained from a study of blood T cell repertoires in COVID-19. Turning to the study itself: The United States, Italy and Spain supplied acute and convalescent COVID-19 samples. Sample material is recorded as cDNA or gDNA derived from T cells, B-cell-depleted T cells, or PBMCs.

Authors' analysis steps: Estimation of nucleated cell counts relied on the amplification of reference gene primers. Method: immunoSEQ multiplex PCR; TCRdb's copy keeps in-frame clones and lacks some. That table supplies the V and J calls and clone size; D and trimming were determined from the DNA. The data contain roughly 80,000 clones, over 75% of them singletons. CDR1 is MNHEY and CDR2 is SMNVEV in the germline V gene (reference sequence). Between the trimmed V and J ends, which lost 6 bases and 12 bases, there was a span of 18 bases. There are 13 residues in the CDR3. J is TRBJ2-1 and V is TRBV27; D gene uncertain. This sequence originates from a man aged 45 to 65 with acute or convalescent COVID-19. The sequencing input was peripheral blood. The CDR3 sequence is CASRPTLEFPQFF. The CDR3 nucleotides are TGTGCCAGCAGGCCGACCCTAGAGTTCCCGCAGTTCTTC.